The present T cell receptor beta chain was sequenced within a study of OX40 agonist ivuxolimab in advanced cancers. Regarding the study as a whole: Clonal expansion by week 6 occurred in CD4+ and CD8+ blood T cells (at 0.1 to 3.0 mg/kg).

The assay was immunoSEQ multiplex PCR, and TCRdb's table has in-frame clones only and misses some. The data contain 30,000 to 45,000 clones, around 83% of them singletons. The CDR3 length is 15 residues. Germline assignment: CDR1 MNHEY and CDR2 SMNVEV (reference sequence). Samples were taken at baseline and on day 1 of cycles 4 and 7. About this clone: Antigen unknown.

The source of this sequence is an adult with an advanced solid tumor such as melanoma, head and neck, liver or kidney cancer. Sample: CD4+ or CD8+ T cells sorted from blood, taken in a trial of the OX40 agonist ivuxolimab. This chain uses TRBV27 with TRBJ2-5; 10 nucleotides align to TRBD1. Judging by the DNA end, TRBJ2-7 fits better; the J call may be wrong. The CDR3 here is CASSLSGQGSYEQYF. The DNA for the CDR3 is TGTGCCAGCAGTTTATCGGGACAGGGGTCCTACGAGCAGTACTTC.